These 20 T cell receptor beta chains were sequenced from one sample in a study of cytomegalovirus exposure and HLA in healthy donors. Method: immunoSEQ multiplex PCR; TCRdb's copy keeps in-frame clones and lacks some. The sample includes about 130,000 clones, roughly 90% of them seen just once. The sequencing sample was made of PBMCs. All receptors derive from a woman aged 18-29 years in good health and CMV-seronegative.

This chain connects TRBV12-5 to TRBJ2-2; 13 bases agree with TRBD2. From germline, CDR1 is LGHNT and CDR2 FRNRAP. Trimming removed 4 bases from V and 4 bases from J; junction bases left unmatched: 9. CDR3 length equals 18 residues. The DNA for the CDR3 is TGTGCTAGTGGTTCAACTAGCGGGAGGGACCCGAGCACCGGGGAGCTGTTTTTT. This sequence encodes CASGSTSGRDPSTGELFF.

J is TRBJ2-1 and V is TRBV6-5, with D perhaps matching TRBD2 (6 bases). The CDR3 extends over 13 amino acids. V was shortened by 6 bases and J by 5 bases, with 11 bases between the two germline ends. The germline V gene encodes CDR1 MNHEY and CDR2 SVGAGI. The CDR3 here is CASSGGPNNEQFF. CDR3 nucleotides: TGTGCCAGCAGCGGGGGACCCAACAATGAGCAGTTCTTC.

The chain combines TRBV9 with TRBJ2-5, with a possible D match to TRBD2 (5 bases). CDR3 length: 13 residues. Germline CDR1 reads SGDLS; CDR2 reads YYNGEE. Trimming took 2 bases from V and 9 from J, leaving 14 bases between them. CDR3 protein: CASSVHGGRAQYF. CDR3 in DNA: TGTGCCAGCAGCGTCCACGGCGGGCGGGCCCAGTACTTC.

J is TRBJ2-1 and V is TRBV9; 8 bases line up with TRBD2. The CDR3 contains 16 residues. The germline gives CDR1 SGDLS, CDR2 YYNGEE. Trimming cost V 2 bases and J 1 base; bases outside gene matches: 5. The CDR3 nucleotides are TGTGCCAGCAGCGTCTCCCTAGCGGGTTCCTACAATGAGCAGTTCTTC. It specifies CASSVSLAGSYNEQFF.

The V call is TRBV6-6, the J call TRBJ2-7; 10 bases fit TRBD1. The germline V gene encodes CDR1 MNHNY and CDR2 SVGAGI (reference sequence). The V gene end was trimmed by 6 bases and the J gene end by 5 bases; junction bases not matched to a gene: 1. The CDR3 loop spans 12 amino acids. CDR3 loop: CASRTGGHEQYF. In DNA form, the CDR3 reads TGTGCCAGCAGGACAGGGGGCCACGAGCAGTACTTC.

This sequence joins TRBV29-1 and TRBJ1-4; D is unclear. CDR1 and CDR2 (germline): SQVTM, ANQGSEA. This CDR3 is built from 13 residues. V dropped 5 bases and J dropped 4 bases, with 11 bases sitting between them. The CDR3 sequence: CSVLNRDNEKLFF. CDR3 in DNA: TGCAGCGTTCTGAACAGAGATAATGAAAAACTGTTTTTT.

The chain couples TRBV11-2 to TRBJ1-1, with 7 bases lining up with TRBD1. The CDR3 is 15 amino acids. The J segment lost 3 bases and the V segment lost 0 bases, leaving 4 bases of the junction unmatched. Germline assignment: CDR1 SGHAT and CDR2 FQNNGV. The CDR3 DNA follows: TGTGCCAGCAGCTTAGACAGGGGGTTGGACACTGAAGCTTTCTTT. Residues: CASSLDRGLDTEAFF.

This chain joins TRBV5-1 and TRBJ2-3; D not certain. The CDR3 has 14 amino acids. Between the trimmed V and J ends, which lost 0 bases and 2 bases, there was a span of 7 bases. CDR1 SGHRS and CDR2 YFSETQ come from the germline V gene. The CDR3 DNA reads TGCGCCAGCAGCTTGGCCCAGAACACAGATACGCAGTATTTT. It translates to CASSLAQNTDTQYF. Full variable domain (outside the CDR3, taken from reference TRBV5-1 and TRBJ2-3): KAGVTQTPRYLIKTRGQQVTLSCSPISGHRSVSWYQQTPGQGLQFLFEYFSETQRNKGNFPGRFSGRQFSNSRSEMNVSTLELGDSALYLCASSLAQNTDTQYFGPGTRLTVL.

The CDR3 nucleotides read TGTGCCAGCAGTTTACCGGGAGGGAACAATGAGCAGTTCTTC. Translating gives CASSLPGGNNEQFF. The chain carries TRBV28 and TRBJ2-1; TRBD2 matches 8 bases. CDR1 and CDR2 from the germline V gene are MDHEN and SYDVKM. CDR3 length equals 14 residues. The ends lost 2 bases at V and 5 bases at J; junction bases unmatched: 2.

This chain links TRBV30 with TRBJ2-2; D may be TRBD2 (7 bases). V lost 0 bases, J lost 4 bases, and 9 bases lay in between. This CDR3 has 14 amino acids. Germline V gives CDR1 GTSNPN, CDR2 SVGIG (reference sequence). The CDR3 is CAWSVGGATGELFF. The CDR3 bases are TGTGCCTGGAGTGTAGGGGGGGCCACCGGGGAGCTGTTTTTT.

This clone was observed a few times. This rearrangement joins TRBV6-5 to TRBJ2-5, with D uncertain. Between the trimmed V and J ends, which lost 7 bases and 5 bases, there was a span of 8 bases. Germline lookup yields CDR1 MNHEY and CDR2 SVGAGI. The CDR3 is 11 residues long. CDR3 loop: CASTSLETQYF. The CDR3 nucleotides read TGTGCCAGCACCTCACTGGAGACCCAGTACTTC.

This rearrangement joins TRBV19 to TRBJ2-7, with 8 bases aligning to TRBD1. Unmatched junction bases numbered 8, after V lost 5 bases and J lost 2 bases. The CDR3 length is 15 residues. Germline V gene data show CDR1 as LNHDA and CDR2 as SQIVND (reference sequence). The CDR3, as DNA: TGTGCCAGTAGTGTAGGGACAGGCGTTCCCTACGAGCAGTACTTC. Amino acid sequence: CASSVGTGVPYEQYF.

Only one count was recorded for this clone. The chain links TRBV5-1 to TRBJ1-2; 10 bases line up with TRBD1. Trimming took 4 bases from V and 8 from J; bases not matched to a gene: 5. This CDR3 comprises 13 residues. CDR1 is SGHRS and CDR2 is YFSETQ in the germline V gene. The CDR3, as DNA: TGCGCCAGCAGCATTGGACAGGGGGAAGGCTACACCTTC. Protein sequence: CASSIGQGEGYTF.

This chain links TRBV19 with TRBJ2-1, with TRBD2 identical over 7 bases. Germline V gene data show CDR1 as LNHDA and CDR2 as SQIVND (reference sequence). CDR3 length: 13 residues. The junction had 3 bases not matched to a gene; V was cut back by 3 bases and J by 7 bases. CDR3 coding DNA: TGTGCCAGTAGTATGGGGGAGGGGAATGAGCAGTTCTTC. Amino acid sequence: CASSMGEGNEQFF. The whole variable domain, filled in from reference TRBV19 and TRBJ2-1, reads DGGITQSPKYLFRKEGQNVTLSCEQNLNHDAMYWYRQDPGQGLRLIYYSQIVNDFQKGDIAEGYSVSREKKESFPLTVTSAQKNPTAFYLCASSMGEGNEQFFGPGTRLTVL.

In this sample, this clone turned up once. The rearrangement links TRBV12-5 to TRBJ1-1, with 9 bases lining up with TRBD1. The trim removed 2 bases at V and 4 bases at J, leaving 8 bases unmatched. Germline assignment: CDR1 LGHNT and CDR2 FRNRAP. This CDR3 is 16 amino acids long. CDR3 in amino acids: CASGLFTGTGTTEAFF. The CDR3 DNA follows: TGTGCTAGTGGTTTGTTCACCGGGACAGGGACCACTGAAGCTTTCTTT. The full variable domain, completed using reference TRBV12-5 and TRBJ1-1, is DARVTQTPRHKVTEMGQEVTMRCQPILGHNTVFWYRQTMMQGLELLAYFRNRAPLDDSGMPKDRFSAEMPDATLATLKIQPSEPRDSAVYFCASGLFTGTGTTEAFFGQGTRLTVV.

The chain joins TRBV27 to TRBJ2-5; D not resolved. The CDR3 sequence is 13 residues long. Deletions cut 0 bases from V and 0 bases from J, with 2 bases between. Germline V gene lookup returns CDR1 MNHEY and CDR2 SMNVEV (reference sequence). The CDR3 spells CASSLSYQETQYF. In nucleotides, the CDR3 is TGTGCCAGCAGTTTATCCTACCAAGAGACCCAGTACTTC.

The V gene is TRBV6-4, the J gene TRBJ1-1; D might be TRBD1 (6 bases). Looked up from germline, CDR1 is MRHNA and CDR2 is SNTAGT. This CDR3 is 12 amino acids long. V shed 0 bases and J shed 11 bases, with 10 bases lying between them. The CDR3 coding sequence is TGTGCCAGCAGTGACTCGGCAGGGGCGGCTTTCTTT. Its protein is CASSDSAGAAFF.

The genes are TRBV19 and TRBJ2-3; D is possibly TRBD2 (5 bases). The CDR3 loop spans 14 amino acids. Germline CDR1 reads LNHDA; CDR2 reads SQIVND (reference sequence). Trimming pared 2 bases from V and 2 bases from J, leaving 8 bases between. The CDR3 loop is CASSISGPTDTQYF. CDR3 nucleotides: TGTGCCAGTAGTATAAGCGGCCCCACAGATACGCAGTATTTT. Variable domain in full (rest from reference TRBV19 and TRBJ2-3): DGGITQSPKYLFRKEGQNVTLSCEQNLNHDAMYWYRQDPGQGLRLIYYSQIVNDFQKGDIAEGYSVSREKKESFPLTVTSAQKNPTAFYLCASSISGPTDTQYFGPGTRLTVL.

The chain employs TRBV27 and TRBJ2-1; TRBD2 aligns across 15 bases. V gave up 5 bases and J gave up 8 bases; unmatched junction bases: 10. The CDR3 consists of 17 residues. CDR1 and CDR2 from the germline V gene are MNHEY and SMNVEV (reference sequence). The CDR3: CASSSHPGLAGGYEQFF. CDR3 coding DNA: TGTGCCAGCAGTAGCCACCCGGGACTAGCGGGAGGCTATGAGCAGTTCTTC.

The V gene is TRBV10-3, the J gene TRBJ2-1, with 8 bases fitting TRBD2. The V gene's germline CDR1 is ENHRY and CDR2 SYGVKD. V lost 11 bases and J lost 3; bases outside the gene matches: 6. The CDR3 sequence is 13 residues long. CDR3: CASGTSNYNEQFF. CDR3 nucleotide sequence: TGTGCCTCCGGGACTAGTAACTACAATGAGCAGTTCTTC.